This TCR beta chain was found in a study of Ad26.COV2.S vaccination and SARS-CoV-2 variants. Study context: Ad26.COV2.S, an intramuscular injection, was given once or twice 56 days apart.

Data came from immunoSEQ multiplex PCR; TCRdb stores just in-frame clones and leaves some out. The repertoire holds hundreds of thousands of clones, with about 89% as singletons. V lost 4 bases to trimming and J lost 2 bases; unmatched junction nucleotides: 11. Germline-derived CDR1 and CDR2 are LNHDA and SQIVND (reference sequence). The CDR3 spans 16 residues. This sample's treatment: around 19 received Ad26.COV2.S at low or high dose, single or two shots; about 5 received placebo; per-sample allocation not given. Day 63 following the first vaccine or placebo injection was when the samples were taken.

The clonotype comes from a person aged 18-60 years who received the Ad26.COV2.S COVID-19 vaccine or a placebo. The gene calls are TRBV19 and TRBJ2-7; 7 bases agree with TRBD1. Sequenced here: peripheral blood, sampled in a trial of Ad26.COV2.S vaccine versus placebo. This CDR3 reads CASSRDRAQGAYEQYF. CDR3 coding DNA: TGTGCCAGTAGTAGAGACAGGGCACAGGGAGCCTACGAGCAGTACTTC.